One sample yielded the 26 T cell receptor beta chains listed below, sequenced in a study of shared clonotypes between healthy human individuals. The naive CD8 subset, CD45RO-negative cells positively selected for CCR7, excluded terminally differentiated effector memory CD45RA+ cells. Sequencing used immunoSEQ multiplex PCR; TCRdb keeps in-frame clones, though not all of them. In the table there are around 550,000 clones, 85% to 95% of which are singletons. What was sequenced was naive CD8+ T cells sorted from blood. The receptor set was obtained from a young woman in good health.

The chain uses TRBV4-1 and TRBJ1-1; no reliable D call. Germline V gene data show CDR1 as MGHRA and CDR2 as YSYEKL. Trimming removed 0 bases from V and 0 bases from J, with 8 bases in between. This CDR3 is 15 amino acids long. Here the CDR3 DNA reads TGCGCCAGCAGCCAAGAAAGACACTTGAACACTGAAGCTTTCTTT. This gives the protein CASSQERHLNTEAFF.

The chain combines TRBV7-9 with TRBJ2-7, with D maybe TRBD1 (5 bases). The V and J ends lost 5 bases and 6 bases respectively, with 14 bases between them. CDR1 and CDR2 (germline): SEHNR, FQNEAQ (reference sequence). CDR3 length equals 13 residues. CDR3 bases: TGTGCCAGCAGCACCCAGGGTCGCAGCGAGCAGTACTTC. It yields the protein CASSTQGRSEQYF. Full variable domain (missing parts from reference TRBV7-9 and TRBJ2-7): DTGVSQNPRHKITKRGQNVTFRCDPISEHNRLYWYRQTLGQGPEFLTYFQNEAQLEKSRLLSDRFSAERPKGSFSTLEIQRTEQGDSAMYLCASSTQGRSEQYFGPGTRLTVT.

CDR3 residues: CASSFRLGDSPLHF. CDR3 DNA: TGTGCCAGCAGTTTTCGGCTCGGGGATTCACCCCTCCACTTT. J is TRBJ1-6 and V is TRBV28; D remains ambiguous. V was shortened by 3 bases and J by 8 bases, with 11 bases between the two germline ends. The CDR3 runs to 14 residues. Germline V gene data show CDR1 as MDHEN and CDR2 as SYDVKM.

This chain connects TRBV1 to TRBJ1-6; the table's D call of TRBD1 was not tested on the DNA. TRBV1 is a pseudogene. The CDR3 sequence is 19 residues long. CDR3 DNA sequence: TGCACCAGCAGCCAAGATCGGCGGGACAGGGGATCCTATAATTCACCCCTCCACTTT. It encodes CTSSQDRRDRGSYNSPLHF.

The chain uses TRBV29-1 and TRBJ1-1, with D perhaps TRBD1 (5 bases). V was clipped by 5 bases and J by 1 base, with 17 bases between them. The CDR3 sequence is 15 residues long. The germline CDR1 and CDR2 sequences are SQVTM and ANQGSEA. CDR3 amino acids: CSVHFRDSTNTEAFF. In nucleotides, the CDR3 is TGCAGCGTTCATTTCAGGGACTCCACGAACACTGAAGCTTTCTTT.

The chain is built from TRBV19 and TRBJ2-5, with D possibly TRBD1 on 5 matching bases. The J call may be wrong; the DNA end is better matched by TRBJ2-7. CDR1 LNHDA and CDR2 SQIVND come from the germline V gene (reference sequence). This CDR3 region has 13 residues. CDR3: CASSLGVGYEQYF. For the CDR3, the DNA is TGTGCCAGTAGTTTAGGGGTAGGCTACGAGCAGTACTTC.

This clone was counted between two and nine times. The chain links TRBV20-1 to TRBJ1-1, with D unresolved. The CDR3 loop spans 11 amino acids. Trimming removed 6 bases from V and 4 bases from J, with 9 bases in between. CDR1 is DFQATT, CDR2 SNEGSKA, per germline (reference sequence). The CDR3: CSAPVGTEAFF. The CDR3 nucleotides are TGCAGTGCCCCCGTGGGCACTGAAGCTTTCTTT.

V gene TRBV4-1 combines with J gene TRBJ1-1, with D tentatively TRBD1 (5 bases). The CDR3 contains 16 residues. V lost 2 bases and J 0 bases, leaving 13 bases between the germline ends. Germline values: CDR1 MGHRA, CDR2 YSYEKL. The CDR3 loop reads CASSQPKEGLNTEAFF. CDR3 in DNA: TGCGCCAGCAGCCAACCGAAGGAGGGGTTGAACACTGAAGCTTTCTTT.

V gene TRBV13 combines with J gene TRBJ2-7; TRBD2 aligns across 10 bases. In germline, CDR1 is PRHDT, CDR2 FYEKMQ (reference sequence). The CDR3 extends over 17 amino acids. V dropped 3 bases and J dropped 3; count of bases not matched to a gene: 11. The CDR3: CASSFLAGTSDIYEQYF. DNA of the CDR3: TGTGCCAGCAGCTTTCTCGCCGGGACTAGCGATATCTACGAGCAGTACTTC. Looking up the rest from reference TRBV13 and TRBJ2-7 gives the full variable domain: AAGVIQSPRHLIKEKRETATLKCYPIPRHDTVYWYQQGPGQDPQFLISFYEKMQSDKGSIPDRFSAQQFSDYHSELNMSSLELGDSALYFCASSFLAGTSDIYEQYFGPGTRLTVT.

On this clone itself: This same CDR3 is encoded by further DNA sequences in the sample. The genes are TRBV29-1 and TRBJ1-1; D is unclear. V lost 6 bases and J 0 bases, leaving 5 bases between the germline ends. Looked up from germline, CDR1 is SQVTM and CDR2 is ANQGSEA. This CDR3 has 11 residues. CDR3 in DNA: TGCAGCGTCCTAATGAACACTGAAGCTTTCTTT. It yields the protein CSVLMNTEAFF.

The chain has TRBV11-3 and TRBJ2-5, with D perhaps matching TRBD1 (6 bases). The J call may be mistaken, given a closer DNA end match to TRBJ2-7. The CDR3 is 15 residues long. CDR1 SGHNT and CDR2 YENEEA come from the germline V gene. In DNA, the CDR3 is TGTGCCAGCAGCGACCCCCGGGACAAAACCTACGAGCAGTACTTC. Translating gives CASSDPRDKTYEQYF.

As regards this clone: Other nucleotide sequences in the sample specify the same CDR3. The chain joins TRBV7-9 to TRBJ2-7; 10 bases map to TRBD1. Trimming cost V 3 bases and J 3 bases; bases outside gene matches: 2. There are 14 residues in the CDR3. Germline CDR1 SEHNR, CDR2 FQNEAQ (reference sequence). The CDR3, as DNA: TGTGCCAGCAGCTTGCGGGACAGGGGCTACGAGCAGTACTTC. Translating it yields CASSLRDRGYEQYF.

The chain employs TRBV5-1 and TRBJ2-7, with TRBD1 matching 9 bases. Per germline, CDR1 SGHRS and CDR2 YFSETQ. The CDR3 is made up of 14 amino acids. After removal of 3 bases from V and 2 bases from J, the junction contained 3 bases not matched to a gene. The CDR3 sequence: CASSSGDRAYEQYF. The CDR3 DNA reads TGCGCCAGCAGCTCTGGGGACAGGGCCTACGAGCAGTACTTC.

The J gene is TRBJ2-3, the V gene TRBV28; possibly TRBD2 for D (7 bases). The V end lost 5 bases, the J end lost 0 bases, and 12 bases lay between the germline ends. Germline V lookup: CDR1 MDHEN, CDR2 SYDVKM. This CDR3 spans 15 amino acids. CDR3 nucleotide sequence: TGTGCCAGCAGTACAGGGACTACCAGCACAGATACGCAGTATTTT. This translates into CASSTGTTSTDTQYF.

The J gene is TRBJ2-1, the V gene TRBV29-1; no reliable D call. Trimming took off 1 base at V and 1 base at J, with 14 bases between the two ends. The CDR3 runs to 16 residues. Germline V CDR1 and CDR2: SQVTM, ANQGSEA. CDR3 region: CSVEATTVSSYNEQFF. The CDR3 DNA reads as TGCAGCGTTGAAGCGACGACTGTGTCATCCTACAATGAGCAGTTCTTC.

The V gene is TRBV28, the J gene TRBJ2-7; D is unresolved. Germline assignment: CDR1 MDHEN and CDR2 SYDVKM. V lost 1 base and J 3 bases, leaving 13 bases between the germline ends. The CDR3 sequence is 15 residues long. Here the CDR3 reads CASSLLGEGNYEQYF. CDR3 nucleotides: TGTGCCAGCAGTTTATTAGGAGAAGGAAACTACGAGCAGTACTTC.

The genes are TRBV7-6 and TRBJ1-5; 8 positions agree with TRBD1. This CDR3 spans 14 amino acids. V lost 5 bases, J lost 4 bases, and 4 bases stayed unmatched. Germline lookup yields CDR1 SGHVS and CDR2 FNYEAQ. The CDR3 reads CASSPRDRNQPQHF. CDR3 DNA: TGTGCCAGCAGCCCTCGGGACAGGAATCAGCCCCAGCATTTT.

With regard to this clone: Other nucleotide sequences in the sample specify the same CDR3. The CDR3, as DNA: TGTGCCAGCAGCCCTCCCGGGAGTTCCTACAATGAGCAGTTCTTC. This codes for CASSPPGSSYNEQFF. J is TRBJ2-1 and V is TRBV7-9, with a possible D match to TRBD2 (6 bases). Trimming cost V 5 bases and J 1 base, with 12 bases left between them. Germline CDR1 SEHNR, CDR2 FQNEAQ (reference sequence). The CDR3 totals 15 residues.

The gene calls are TRBV10-3 and TRBJ2-1; D not resolved. Germline loops: CDR1 ENHRY, CDR2 SYGVKD. V was shortened by 3 bases and J by 0 bases, with 6 bases between the two germline ends. There are 14 residues in the CDR3. The CDR3 reads CAISDINSYNEQFF. DNA of the CDR3: TGTGCCATCAGTGATATTAACTCCTACAATGAGCAGTTCTTC.

The V gene is TRBV4-1, the J gene TRBJ2-7; tentatively, D is TRBD1 (5 bases). CDR1 is MGHRA and CDR2 is YSYEKL in the germline V gene. The CDR3 has 18 residues. V was cut by 0 bases and J by 6 bases, with 24 bases left in between. CDR3 loop: CASSQDLKIGRQGSEQYF. In DNA form, the CDR3 reads TGCGCCAGCAGCCAAGATCTCAAGATTGGGCGGCAGGGCTCCGAGCAGTACTTC.

This clone has only one observation. The CDR3 DNA is TGTGCCAGCTCACCACGAACGGACAGGGTATACGACGAGCAGTACTTC. Its translation: CASSPRTDRVYDEQYF. V gene TRBV18 combines with J gene TRBJ2-5, with 8 bases lining up with TRBD1. The J call could be wrong; TRBJ2-7 is a better fit for the DNA end. The germline V gene has CDR1 KGHSH and CDR2 LQKENI. This CDR3 is built from 16 residues.

This chain links TRBV10-2 with TRBJ1-2, with no clear D. CDR3 size: 14 residues. V lost 2 bases to trimming and J lost 4 bases, with 11 bases between them. Germline V CDR1 and CDR2: WSHSY, SAAADI. In DNA, the CDR3 is TGCGCCAGCAGTGAGACCACAGCCTTCTATGGCTACACCTTC. It yields the protein CASSETTAFYGYTF.

The chain recombines TRBV15 with TRBJ2-5, with D possibly being TRBD1 or TRBD2 (5 bases each). Trimming pared 0 bases from V and 0 bases from J, leaving 17 bases between. The germline V gene has CDR1 LNHNV and CDR2 YYDKDF (reference sequence). There are 18 residues in the CDR3. CDR3 loop: CATSRDRGMGVYQETQYF. CDR3 DNA: TGTGCCACCAGCAGAGATCGCGGAATGGGGGTCTACCAAGAGACCCAGTACTTC.

The chain recombines TRBV7-9 with TRBJ1-1; D is possibly TRBD1 (6 bases). The CDR3 covers 13 residues. Germline V lookup: CDR1 SEHNR, CDR2 FQNEAQ (reference sequence). V lost 5 bases and J lost 7, with 14 bases in between. For the CDR3, the DNA is TGTGCCAGCAGCAGACAGGACAAGCTTGAAGCTTTCTTT. Translated: CASSRQDKLEAFF.

The rearrangement joins TRBV11-2 to TRBJ2-7; a weak D match, TRBD2 (5 bases). The CDR3 has 15 amino acids. Germline CDR1 reads SGHAT; CDR2 reads FQNNGV. V was pared by 6 bases and J by 2 bases, with 17 bases between. The CDR3 bases are TGTGCCAGCAGGTGGGGTCTACTCGGGGCCTACGAGCAGTACTTC. It translates to CASRWGLLGAYEQYF. Drawing the rest from reference TRBV11-2 and TRBJ2-7, the complete variable domain is EAGVAQSPRYKIIEKRQSVAFWCNPISGHATLYWYQQILGQGPKLLIQFQNNGVVDDSQLPKDRFSAERLKGVDSTLKIQPAKLEDSAVYLCASRWGLLGAYEQYFGPGTRLTVT.

CDR3 sequence: CASSPLAGEGIGNEQFF. CDR3 DNA: TGTGCCAGCAGCCCATTGGCGGGAGAAGGTATCGGCAATGAGCAGTTCTTC. V is TRBV7-9 and J is TRBJ2-1; 7 bases align to TRBD2. Germline values: CDR1 SEHNR, CDR2 FQNEAQ (reference sequence). V was pared by 5 bases and J by 6 bases, with 16 bases of the junction left unmatched. The CDR3 length is 17 residues.